The 9 T cell receptor beta chains given below trace back to one sample, sequenced in a study of T cell responses to AZD1222 COVID-19 vaccine (TCRdb year 2021). The method behind the library was the immunoSEQ multiplex PCR assay. The table comes from immuneACCESS by way of TCRdb, which keeps in-frame sequences with V and J called. Part of the clones is missing from these tables; in studies checked, under half for an unresolved V gene and the rest for unknown reasons. Counted in this sample were approximately 130,000 clones; approximately 93% of them appeared once. About 0.91% of the sample is taken by the ten largest. What the time point label conveys for this sample: baseline before first vaccination. The material sequenced was peripheral blood, taken on day 0 of AZD1222 vaccination. These receptors all stem from an adult in good health.

The rearrangement joins TRBV6-2 or TRBV6-3 to TRBJ2-7; the match to TRBD2 covers 10 bases. Germline V gives CDR1 MNHEY, CDR2 SVGEGT. The CDR3 is 14 amino acids. V was clipped by 1 base and J by 5 bases; unmatched bases: 2. This CDR3 is CASSYWSGGDEQYF. CDR3 bases: TGTGCCAGCAGTTACTGGAGCGGGGGGGACGAGCAGTACTTC.

The chain combines TRBV3-1 (or the pseudogene TRBV3-2) with TRBJ1-3; D might be TRBD1 (5 bases). V was trimmed by 1 base and J by 3 bases, leaving 16 bases between them. Germline V gene sequence: CDR1 LGHDT, CDR2 YNNKEL (reference sequence). The CDR3 has 17 residues. The CDR3 DNA reads as TGTGCCAGCAGCCAAGTCTGGTCCGGGGGTCTTGGAAACACCATATATTTT. It yields the protein CASSQVWSGGLGNTIYF.

This clone was seen more than once but under ten times. The chain joins TRBV3-1 (or the pseudogene TRBV3-2) to TRBJ1-2; D is ambiguous. V lost 5 bases to trimming and J lost 5 bases, with 21 bases between them. This CDR3 contains 16 residues. The V gene's germline CDR1 is LGHDT and CDR2 YNNKEL (reference sequence). The CDR3 DNA reads TGTGCCAGCAGCGCGCTCGCGGGGAGGAGGTCTTATGGCTACACCTTC. It yields the protein CASSALAGRRSYGYTF.

The rearrangement joins TRBV7-9 to TRBJ1-1; 10 nucleotides line up with TRBD1. CDR3 length: 15 amino acids. V lost 6 bases and J lost 3; bases outside the gene matches: 7. CDR1 is SEHNR and CDR2 is FQNEAQ in the germline V gene (reference sequence). This CDR3 is CASRPRGQGDTEAFF. In DNA, the CDR3 is TGTGCCAGCAGACCTCGAGGACAGGGGGACACTGAAGCTTTCTTT.

The V gene is TRBV2, the J gene TRBJ2-5; 11 bases agree with TRBD1. V trimming: 1 base; J trimming: 4 bases; junction bases outside the gene matches: 2. Germline CDR1 SNHLY, CDR2 FYNNEI. The CDR3 consists of 15 residues. The DNA of the CDR3 is TGTGCCAGCAGTGAAGAGGGGACAGGGGGAGAGACCCAGTACTTC. This gives the protein CASSEEGTGGETQYF.

The genes are TRBV19 and TRBJ1-5; a possible D gene is TRBD1 (5 bases). The V and J ends lost 7 bases and 4 bases respectively, with 26 bases between them. CDR3 length equals 18 residues. CDR1 and CDR2 from the germline V gene are LNHDA and SQIVND (reference sequence). CDR3 in amino acids: CASTKYGGSDFRNQPQHF. In DNA, the CDR3 is TGTGCCAGTACCAAATACGGGGGTAGTGATTTTAGGAATCAGCCCCAGCATTTT.

The chain uses TRBV11-3 and TRBJ2-2; possible D gene TRBD1, 6 bases. Trimming cost V 6 bases and J 4 bases, with 9 bases left between them. The CDR3 has 13 amino acids. The V gene's germline CDR1 is SGHNT and CDR2 YENEEA. The CDR3 DNA is TGTGCCAGCAGTTTACAGGGCACCGGGGAGCTGTTTTTT. Translated, it gives CASSLQGTGELFF.

The V gene is TRBV7-9, the J gene TRBJ2-6; D gene unclear. CDR1 is SEHNR and CDR2 is FQNEAQ in the germline V gene (reference sequence). Trimming left V 5 bases short and J 0 bases short, with 11 bases between. The CDR3 extends over 16 amino acids. CDR3 protein: CASSRRTGSGANVLTF. The CDR3 DNA is TGTGCCAGCAGCCGGCGGACGGGCTCTGGGGCCAACGTCCTGACTTTC.

The V and J genes are TRBV11-2 and TRBJ2-3, with D perhaps matching TRBD2 (5 bases). Germline V CDR1 and CDR2: SGHAT, FQNNGV. The CDR3 runs 12 residues. Trimming left V 5 bases short and J 5 bases short, with 8 bases between. CDR3 bases: TGTGCCAGCAGCCCACGGGGAGATACGCAGTATTTT. Protein: CASSPRGDTQYF.